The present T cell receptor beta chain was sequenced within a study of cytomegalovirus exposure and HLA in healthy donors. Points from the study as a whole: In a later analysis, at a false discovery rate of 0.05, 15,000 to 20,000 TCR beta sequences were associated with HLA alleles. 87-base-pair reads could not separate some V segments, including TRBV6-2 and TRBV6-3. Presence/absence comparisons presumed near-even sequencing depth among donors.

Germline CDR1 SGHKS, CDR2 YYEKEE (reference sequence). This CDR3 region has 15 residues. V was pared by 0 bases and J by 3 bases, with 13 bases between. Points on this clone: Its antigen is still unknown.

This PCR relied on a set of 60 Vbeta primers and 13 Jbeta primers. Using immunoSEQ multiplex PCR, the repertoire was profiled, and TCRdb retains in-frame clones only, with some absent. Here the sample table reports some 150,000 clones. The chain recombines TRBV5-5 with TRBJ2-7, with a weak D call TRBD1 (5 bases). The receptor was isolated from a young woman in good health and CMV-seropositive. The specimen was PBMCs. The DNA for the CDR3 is TGTGCCAGCAGCTTGGTGGGGCTAGGTATCTACGAGCAGTACTTC. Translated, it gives CASSLVGLGIYEQYF.